A selection of T cell receptor beta chains follows, all from one sample in a study of shared clonotypes between healthy human individuals. Some clones are missing from TCRdb's copy, which holds only in-frame ones; the method was immunoSEQ multiplex PCR. Of around 2,000,000 clones in the sample, more than 85% were seen once. The specimen was naive CD8+ T cells from PBMCs. The receptors were gathered from a man aged 18 to 30 in good health. Some clones in this sample may be carry-over from other donors' samples. Both conserved end residues are part of each CDR3. Each record gives: CDR3 protein, CDR3 DNA, V gene, D gene, clone size, J gene. D genes are given only for firm matches. Some rows have no size entry. The others give once, few or many, or a class for an expanded clone.

CDR3aa: CASIQYQGPHYEQYF; CDR3nt: TGTGCCAGCATCCAGTACCAGGGACCGCACTACGAGCAGTACTTC; v_gene: TRBV7-9; d_gene: NA; abundance: NA; j_gene: TRBJ2-7
CDR3aa: CASSEAPSIYEQYF; CDR3nt: TGTGCCAGCAGTGAAGCGCCTAGTATCTACGAGCAGTACTTC; v_gene: TRBV2; d_gene: NA; abundance: NA; j_gene: TRBJ2-7
CDR3aa: CASSWTGTPSTDTQYF; CDR3nt: TGTGCCAGCAGTTGGACCGGGACTCCTAGCACAGATACGCAGTATTTT; v_gene: TRBV27; d_gene: NA; abundance: NA; j_gene: TRBJ2-3
CDR3aa: CASSKERRYEQYF; CDR3nt: TGTGCCAGCAGCAAAGAGAGAAGGTACGAGCAGTACTTC; v_gene: TRBV27; d_gene: NA; abundance: NA; j_gene: TRBJ2-7
CDR3aa: CASSSTRTETTDYGYTF; CDR3nt: TGTGCCAGCAGCTCAACGAGGACAGAGACAACGGACTATGGCTACACCTTC; v_gene: TRBV5-6; d_gene: NA; abundance: NA; j_gene: TRBJ1-2
CDR3aa: CALVARWNEQFF; CDR3nt: TGTGCCCTGGTCGCTCGATGGAATGAGCAGTTCTTC; v_gene: TRBV30; d_gene: NA; abundance: few; j_gene: TRBJ2-1
CDR3aa: CASSPRSASGRYEQYF; CDR3nt: TGTGCCAGCAGCCCACGGTCGGCTAGCGGGAGGTACGAGCAGTACTTC; v_gene: TRBV11-3; d_gene: TRBD2; abundance: NA; j_gene: TRBJ2-7
CDR3aa: CASLQGNEQYF; CDR3nt: TGTGCCAGCTTACAGGGGAACGAGCAGTACTTC; v_gene: TRBV5-5; d_gene: TRBD1; abundance: NA; j_gene: TRBJ2-7
CDR3aa: CASSIWRDGSEQYF; CDR3nt: TGTGCCAGTAGTATCTGGCGGGATGGTAGCGAGCAGTACTTC; v_gene: TRBV19; d_gene: NA; abundance: NA; j_gene: TRBJ2-7
CDR3aa: CASSFNPPGGNTIYF; CDR3nt: TGTGCCAGCAGTTTTAATCCCCCCGGGGGAAACACCATATATTTT; v_gene: TRBV28; d_gene: NA; abundance: NA; j_gene: TRBJ1-3
CDR3aa: CASSPTDRGPNTEAFF; CDR3nt: TGTGCCAGCAGTCCGACCGACAGGGGGCCAAACACTGAAGCTTTCTTT; v_gene: TRBV27; d_gene: TRBD1; abundance: NA; j_gene: TRBJ1-1
CDR3aa: CASSRSSYEQYF; CDR3nt: TGTGCCAGCAGCCGTAGCTCCTACGAGCAGTACTTC; v_gene: TRBV11-2; d_gene: NA; abundance: NA; j_gene: TRBJ2-7
CDR3aa: CASSLMGPKNIQYF; CDR3nt: TGTGCCAGCAGTTTGATGGGCCCCAAAAACATTCAGTACTTC; v_gene: TRBV27; d_gene: NA; abundance: once; j_gene: TRBJ2-4
CDR3aa: CASSQVRGQGVQYF; CDR3nt: TGCGCCAGCAGCCAAGTGCGGGGACAGGGGGTGCAGTACTTC; v_gene: TRBV4-1; d_gene: TRBD1; abundance: NA; j_gene: TRBJ2-7
CDR3aa: CASWGAESTNEKLFF; CDR3nt: TGTGCCAGCTGGGGGGCAGAATCAACTAATGAAAAACTGTTTTTT; v_gene: TRBV4-2; d_gene: NA; abundance: NA; j_gene: TRBJ1-4
CDR3aa: CASSEGSGWDGEQFF; CDR3nt: TGTGCCAGCAGTGAAGGCAGCGGATGGGATGGTGAGCAGTTCTTC; v_gene: TRBV6-4; d_gene: NA; abundance: NA; j_gene: TRBJ2-1
CDR3aa: CASSTGTVDQPQHF; CDR3nt: TGTGCCAGCAGTACCGGGACGGTAGATCAGCCCCAGCATTTT; v_gene: TRBV6-4; d_gene: NA; abundance: NA; j_gene: TRBJ1-5
CDR3aa: CAFRGRSYEKLFF; CDR3nt: TGTGCCTTTAGGGGCAGGTCCTATGAAAAACTGTTTTTT; v_gene: TRBV30; d_gene: NA; abundance: NA; j_gene: TRBJ1-4
CDR3aa: CASSPPSTPQETQYF; CDR3nt: TGTGCCAGCAGTCCACCATCGACACCACAAGAGACCCAGTACTTC; v_gene: TRBV6-6; d_gene: NA; abundance: NA; j_gene: TRBJ2-5
CDR3aa: CASSLSIRVPGELFF; CDR3nt: TGTGCCAGCAGTTTAAGTATTCGGGTACCCGGGGAGCTGTTTTTT; v_gene: TRBV28; d_gene: NA; abundance: NA; j_gene: TRBJ2-2
CDR3aa: CASSLGSDLLNTEAFF; CDR3nt: TGTGCCAGCAGCTTGGGTTCAGATCTACTGAACACTGAAGCTTTCTTT; v_gene: TRBV5-8; d_gene: NA; abundance: NA; j_gene: TRBJ1-1
CDR3aa: CASSQDGGANTGELFF; CDR3nt: TGCGCCAGCAGCCAAGATGGCGGGGCGAACACCGGGGAGCTGTTTTTT; v_gene: TRBV4-1; d_gene: NA; abundance: once; j_gene: TRBJ2-2
CDR3aa: CASSLASGRRNEQFF; CDR3nt: TGCGCCAGCAGCTTGGCGAGCGGGAGGCGGAATGAGCAGTTCTTC; v_gene: TRBV5-1; d_gene: TRBD2; abundance: NA; j_gene: TRBJ2-1
CDR3aa: CASSEGGVDEKLFF; CDR3nt: TGTGCCAGCAGTGAAGGGGGGGTGGATGAAAAACTGTTTTTT; v_gene: TRBV6-1; d_gene: NA; abundance: NA; j_gene: TRBJ1-4
CDR3aa: CASSSGTSGGNTDTQYF; CDR3nt: TGTGCCAGCAGTTCCGGGACTAGCGGGGGAAACACAGATACGCAGTATTTT; v_gene: TRBV28; d_gene: TRBD2; abundance: NA; j_gene: TRBJ2-3
CDR3aa: CASSELYEQYF; CDR3nt: TGCGCCAGCAGTGAGCTCTACGAGCAGTACTTC; v_gene: TRBV10-1; d_gene: NA; abundance: NA; j_gene: TRBJ2-7
CDR3aa: CASSQEGGVVSEKLFF; CDR3nt: TGCGCCAGCAGCCAAGAAGGAGGAGTGGTTTCGGAAAAACTGTTTTTT; v_gene: TRBV4-3; d_gene: NA; abundance: NA; j_gene: TRBJ1-4
CDR3aa: CASSLAASSSYEQYF; CDR3nt: TGTGCCAGCAGCTTAGCGGCATCTAGCTCCTACGAGCAGTACTTC; v_gene: TRBV7-2; d_gene: NA; abundance: NA; j_gene: TRBJ2-7
CDR3aa: CASSTPEGQRRGQPQHF; CDR3nt: TGTGCCAGCAGTACCCCAGAAGGACAGCGCCGGGGCCAGCCCCAGCATTTT; v_gene: TRBV2; d_gene: NA; abundance: NA; j_gene: TRBJ1-5
CDR3aa: CASSRDINTEAFF; CDR3nt: TGTGCCAGCAGTCGGGACATCAACACTGAAGCTTTCTTT; v_gene: TRBV2; d_gene: NA; abundance: NA; j_gene: TRBJ1-1
CDR3aa: CASSWGLYNEQFF; CDR3nt: TGTGCCAGCAGCTGGGGACTGTACAATGAGCAGTTCTTC; v_gene: TRBV7-8; d_gene: NA; abundance: NA; j_gene: TRBJ2-1
CDR3aa: CASSSPGGASPSGRARNIQYF; CDR3nt: TGTGCCAGCAGCTCACCGGGGGGGGCCAGCCCCTCCGGGAGGGCGAGAAACATTCAGTACTTC; v_gene: TRBV7-8; d_gene: TRBD2; abundance: NA; j_gene: TRBJ2-4
CDR3aa: CASTSKPSGDQPQHF; CDR3nt: TGTGCCAGCACCTCGAAACCGAGTGGTGATCAGCCCCAGCATTTT; v_gene: TRBV2; d_gene: NA; abundance: NA; j_gene: TRBJ1-5
CDR3aa: CASSVDRATHEQYF; CDR3nt: TGTGCCAGCAGTGTAGACAGGGCAACCCACGAGCAGTACTTC; v_gene: TRBV9; d_gene: TRBD1; abundance: NA; j_gene: TRBJ2-7
CDR3aa: CASSPVTGLREQFF; CDR3nt: TGTGCCAGTAGCCCTGTGACAGGGCTTCGGGAGCAGTTCTTC; v_gene: TRBV19; d_gene: TRBD1; abundance: NA; j_gene: TRBJ2-1
CDR3aa: CANHLWGDNTGELFF; CDR3nt: TGTGCCAACCACCTTTGGGGGGACAACACCGGGGAGCTGTTTTTT; v_gene: TRBV5-8; d_gene: NA; abundance: NA; j_gene: TRBJ2-2
CDR3aa: CASSPPRGRREKLFF; CDR3nt: TGTGCCAGCAGTCCTCCCAGGGGGCGCAGGGAAAAACTGTTTTTT; v_gene: TRBV6-5; d_gene: TRBD1; abundance: NA; j_gene: TRBJ1-4
CDR3aa: CASSLGDNTEAFF; CDR3nt: TGTGCCAGCAGCTTAGGGGACAACACTGAAGCTTTCTTT; v_gene: TRBV11-2; d_gene: NA; abundance: NA; j_gene: TRBJ1-1
CDR3aa: CASGSSILAAEAFF; CDR3nt: TGCGCCAGCGGGTCGTCGATTTTGGCCGCTGAAGCTTTCTTT; v_gene: TRBV10-1; d_gene: NA; abundance: NA; j_gene: TRBJ1-1
CDR3aa: CASSYSRTGTGELFF; CDR3nt: TGTGCCAGCAGTTACTCGAGGACTGGCACCGGGGAGCTGTTTTTT; v_gene: TRBV6-5; d_gene: NA; abundance: NA; j_gene: TRBJ2-2
CDR3aa: CATSPGAGVYNEQFF; CDR3nt: TGTGCCACCTCCCCAGGTGCTGGGGTTTACAATGAGCAGTTCTTC; v_gene: TRBV9; d_gene: NA; abundance: NA; j_gene: TRBJ2-1
CDR3aa: CASSERLVHIQYF; CDR3nt: TGTGCCAGCAGCGAAAGACTTGTGCACATTCAGTACTTC; v_gene: TRBV2; d_gene: NA; abundance: NA; j_gene: TRBJ2-4
CDR3aa: CASSSREGQGTYEQYF; CDR3nt: TGTGCCAGCAGCTCCCGGGAGGGACAGGGTACGTACGAGCAGTACTTC; v_gene: TRBV7-2; d_gene: NA; abundance: once; j_gene: TRBJ2-7
CDR3aa: CASSAPGATVSAYGYTF; CDR3nt: TGCGCCAGCAGCGCCCCCGGGGCTACGGTTAGTGCCTATGGCTACACCTTC; v_gene: TRBV4-1; d_gene: NA; abundance: NA; j_gene: TRBJ1-2
CDR3aa: CASSLMRGEGYTF; CDR3nt: TGTGCCAGCAGCTTGATGCGGGGTGAGGGCTACACCTTC; v_gene: TRBV5-6; d_gene: NA; abundance: NA; j_gene: TRBJ1-2
CDR3aa: CASSPGWRGTEAFF; CDR3nt: TGTGCCAGCAGCCCCGGATGGAGGGGAACTGAAGCTTTCTTT; v_gene: TRBV5-6; d_gene: NA; abundance: NA; j_gene: TRBJ1-1
CDR3aa: CASSLSWGWTEAFF; CDR3nt: TGTGCCAGCAGTTTATCTTGGGGTTGGACTGAAGCTTTCTTT; v_gene: TRBV27; d_gene: NA; abundance: NA; j_gene: TRBJ1-1
CDR3aa: CASSRLADNTDTQYF; CDR3nt: TGCGCCAGCAGTAGGCTAGCGGATAACACAGATACGCAGTATTTT; v_gene: TRBV5-1; d_gene: TRBD2; abundance: NA; j_gene: TRBJ2-3
CDR3aa: CASSRTAQETQYF; CDR3nt: TGTGCCAGCAGTCGGACAGCCCAAGAGACCCAGTACTTC; v_gene: TRBV27; d_gene: NA; abundance: NA; j_gene: TRBJ2-5
CDR3aa: CASRPTNPKGSSYNEQFF; CDR3nt: TGTGCCAGCAGACCCACAAACCCGAAAGGATCCTCCTACAATGAGCAGTTCTTC; v_gene: TRBV28; d_gene: NA; abundance: NA; j_gene: TRBJ2-1
CDR3aa: CSVGGLAGGPIRELFF; CDR3nt: TGCAGCGTGGGTGGACTAGCGGGAGGGCCTATACGGGAGCTGTTTTTT; v_gene: TRBV29-1; d_gene: TRBD2; abundance: once; j_gene: TRBJ2-2
CDR3aa: CASSQVWGGTEAFF; CDR3nt: TGTGCCAGCAGCCAAGTCTGGGGAGGGACTGAAGCTTTCTTT; v_gene: TRBV4-2; d_gene: NA; abundance: few; j_gene: TRBJ1-1
CDR3aa: CSVVGGRVNGYTF; CDR3nt: TGCAGCGTTGTGGGGGGCAGGGTGAATGGCTACACCTTC; v_gene: TRBV29-1; d_gene: NA; abundance: NA; j_gene: TRBJ1-2
CDR3aa: CSGWTALSTEAFF; CDR3nt: TGCAGCGGCTGGACAGCCCTGAGCACTGAAGCTTTCTTT; v_gene: TRBV29-1; d_gene: NA; abundance: NA; j_gene: TRBJ1-1
CDR3aa: CASSVGTSGSHEQYF; CDR3nt: TGTGCCAGCAGCGTAGGGACTAGCGGGAGTCACGAGCAGTACTTC; v_gene: TRBV5-6; d_gene: TRBD2; abundance: NA; j_gene: TRBJ2-7
CDR3aa: CASTRRGRIDTQYF; CDR3nt: TGTGCCAGTACCCGTCGCGGGAGAATAGATACGCAGTATTTT; v_gene: TRBV19; d_gene: TRBD2; abundance: NA; j_gene: TRBJ2-3
CDR3aa: CASRTPGQLFYEQYF; CDR3nt: TGTGCCAGCAGAACTCCGGGACAGCTTTTCTACGAGCAGTACTTC; v_gene: TRBV5-8; d_gene: TRBD1; abundance: NA; j_gene: TRBJ2-7
CDR3aa: CSVARTSGRKAETQYF; CDR3nt: TGCAGCGTTGCCCGGACTAGCGGGAGGAAGGCGGAGACCCAGTACTTC; v_gene: TRBV29-1; d_gene: TRBD2; abundance: NA; j_gene: TRBJ2-5
CDR3aa: CATRGMNTEAFF; CDR3nt: TGTGCCACCCGGGGAATGAACACTGAAGCTTTCTTT; v_gene: TRBV19; d_gene: NA; abundance: NA; j_gene: TRBJ1-1
CDR3aa: CASSVGARNTEAFF; CDR3nt: TGTGCCAGCAGCGTAGGGGCTAGGAACACTGAAGCTTTCTTT; v_gene: TRBV7-9; d_gene: NA; abundance: NA; j_gene: TRBJ1-1